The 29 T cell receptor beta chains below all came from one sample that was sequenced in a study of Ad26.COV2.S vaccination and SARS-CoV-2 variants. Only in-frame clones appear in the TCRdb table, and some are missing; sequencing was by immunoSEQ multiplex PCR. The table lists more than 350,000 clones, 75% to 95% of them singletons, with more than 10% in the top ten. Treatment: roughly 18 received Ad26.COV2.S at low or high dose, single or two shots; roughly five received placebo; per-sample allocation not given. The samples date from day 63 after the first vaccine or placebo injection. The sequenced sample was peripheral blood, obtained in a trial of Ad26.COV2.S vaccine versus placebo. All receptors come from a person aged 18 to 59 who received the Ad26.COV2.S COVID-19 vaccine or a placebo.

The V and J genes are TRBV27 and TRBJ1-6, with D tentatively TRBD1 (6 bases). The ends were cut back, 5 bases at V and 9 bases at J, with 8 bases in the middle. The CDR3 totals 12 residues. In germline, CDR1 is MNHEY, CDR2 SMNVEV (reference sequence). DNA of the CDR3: TGTGCCAGCAGTACAGGGTCTTCACCCCTCCACTTT. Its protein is CASSTGSSPLHF.

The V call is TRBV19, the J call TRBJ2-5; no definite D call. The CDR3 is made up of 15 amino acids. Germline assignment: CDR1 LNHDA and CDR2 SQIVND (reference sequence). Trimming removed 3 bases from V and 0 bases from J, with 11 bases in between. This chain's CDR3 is CASSILTSNQETQYF. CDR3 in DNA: TGTGCCAGTAGTATTCTGACAAGCAACCAAGAGACCCAGTACTTC.

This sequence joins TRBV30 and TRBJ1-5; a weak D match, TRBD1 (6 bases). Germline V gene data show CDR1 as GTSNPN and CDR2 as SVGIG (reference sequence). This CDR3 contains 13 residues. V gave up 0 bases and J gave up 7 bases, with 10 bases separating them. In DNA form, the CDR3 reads TGTGCCTGGAGTGTACAAGGGGGGCAGCCCCAGCATTTT. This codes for CAWSVQGGQPQHF. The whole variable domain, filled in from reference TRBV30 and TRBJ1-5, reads SQTIHQWPATLVQPVGSPLSLECTVEGTSNPNLYWYRQAAGRGLQLLFYSVGIGQISSEVPQNLSASRPQDRQFILSSKKLLLSDSGFYLCAWSVQGGQPQHFGDGTRLSIL.

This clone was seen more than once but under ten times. The CDR3 spells CASSTLTGSSGYEQYF. CDR3 DNA: TGTGCCAGCAGTACCTTGACAGGGTCGAGCGGCTACGAGCAGTACTTC. J is TRBJ2-7 and V is TRBV27; 7 positions agree with TRBD1. The ends lost 5 bases at V and 3 bases at J; junction bases unmatched: 13. This CDR3 is built from 16 residues. Germline values: CDR1 MNHEY, CDR2 SMNVEV (reference sequence).

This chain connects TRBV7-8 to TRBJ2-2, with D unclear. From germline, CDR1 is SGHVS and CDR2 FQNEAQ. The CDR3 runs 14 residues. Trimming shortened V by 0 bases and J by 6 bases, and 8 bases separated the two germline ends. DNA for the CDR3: TGTGCCAGCAGCTTAGCAGTGGGTTCCGGGGAGCTGTTTTTT. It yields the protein CASSLAVGSGELFF.

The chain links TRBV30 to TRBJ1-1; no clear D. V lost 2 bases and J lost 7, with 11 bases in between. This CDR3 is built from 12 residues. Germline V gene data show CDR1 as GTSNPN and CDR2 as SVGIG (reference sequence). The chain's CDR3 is CAWSPGGFEAFF. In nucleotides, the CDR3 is TGTGCCTGGAGTCCGGGAGGGTTTGAAGCTTTCTTT.

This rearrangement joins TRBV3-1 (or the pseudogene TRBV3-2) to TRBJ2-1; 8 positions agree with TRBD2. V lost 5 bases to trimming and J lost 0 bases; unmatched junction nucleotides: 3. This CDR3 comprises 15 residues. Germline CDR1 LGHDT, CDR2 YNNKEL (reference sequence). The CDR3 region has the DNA TGTGCCAGCAGCTTAGCGGGAAGCTCCTACAATGAGCAGTTCTTC. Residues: CASSLAGSSYNEQFF.

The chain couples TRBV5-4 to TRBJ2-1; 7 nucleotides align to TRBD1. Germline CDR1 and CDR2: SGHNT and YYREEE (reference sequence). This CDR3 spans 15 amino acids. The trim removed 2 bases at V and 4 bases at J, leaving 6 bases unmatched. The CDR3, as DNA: TGTGCCAGCAGCTTACCGGGACAGTTATACAATGAGCAGTTCTTC. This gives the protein CASSLPGQLYNEQFF.

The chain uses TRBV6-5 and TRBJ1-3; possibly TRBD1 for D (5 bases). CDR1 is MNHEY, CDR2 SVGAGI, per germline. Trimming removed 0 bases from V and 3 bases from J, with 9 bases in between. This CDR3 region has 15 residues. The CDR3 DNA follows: TGTGCCAGCAGTTACTCGACAGCGGGTGGAAACACCATATATTTT. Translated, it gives CASSYSTAGGNTIYF.

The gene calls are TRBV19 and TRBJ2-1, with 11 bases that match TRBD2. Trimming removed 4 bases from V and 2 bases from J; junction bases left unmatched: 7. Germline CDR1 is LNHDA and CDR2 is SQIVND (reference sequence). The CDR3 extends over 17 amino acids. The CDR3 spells CASSSLLAGVAYNEQFF. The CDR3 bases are TGTGCCAGTAGTAGCCTACTAGCGGGGGTCGCCTACAATGAGCAGTTCTTC.

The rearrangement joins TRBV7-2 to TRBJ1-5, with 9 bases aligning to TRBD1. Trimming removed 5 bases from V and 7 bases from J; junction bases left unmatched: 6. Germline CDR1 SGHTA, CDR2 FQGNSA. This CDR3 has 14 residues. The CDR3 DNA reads TGTGCCAGCAGCACGGACAGGGGAAGGCAGCCCCAGCATTTT. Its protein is CASSTDRGRQPQHF.

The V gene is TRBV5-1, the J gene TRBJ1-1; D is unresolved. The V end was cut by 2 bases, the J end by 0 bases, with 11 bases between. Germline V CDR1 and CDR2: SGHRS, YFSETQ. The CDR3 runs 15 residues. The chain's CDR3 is CASSLSRSMNTEAFF. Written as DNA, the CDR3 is TGCGCCAGCAGCTTAAGTAGGTCCATGAACACTGAAGCTTTCTTT.

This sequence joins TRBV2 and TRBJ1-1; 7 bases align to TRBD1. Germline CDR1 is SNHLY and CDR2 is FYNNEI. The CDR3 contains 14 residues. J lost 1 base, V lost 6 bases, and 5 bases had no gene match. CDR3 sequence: CASRGQTTNTEAFF. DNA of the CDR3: TGTGCCAGCAGGGGACAGACTACGAACACTGAAGCTTTCTTT. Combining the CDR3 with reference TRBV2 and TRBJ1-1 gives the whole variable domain EPEVTQTPSHQVTQMGQEVILRCVPISNHLYFYWYRQILGQKVEFLVSFYNNEISEKSEIFDDQFSVERPDGSNFTLKIRSTKLEDSAMYFCASRGQTTNTEAFFGQGTRLTVV.

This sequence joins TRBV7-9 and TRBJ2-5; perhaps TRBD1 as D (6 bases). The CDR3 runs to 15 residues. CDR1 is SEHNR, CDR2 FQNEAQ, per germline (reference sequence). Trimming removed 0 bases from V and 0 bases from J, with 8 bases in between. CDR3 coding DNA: TGTGCCAGCAGCTTAGCGGGGGCGGACCAAGAGACCCAGTACTTC. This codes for CASSLAGADQETQYF. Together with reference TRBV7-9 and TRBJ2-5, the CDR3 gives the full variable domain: DTGVSQNPRHKITKRGQNVTFRCDPISEHNRLYWYRQTLGQGPEFLTYFQNEAQLEKSRLLSDRFSAERPKGSFSTLEIQRTEQGDSAMYLCASSLAGADQETQYFGPGTRLLVL.

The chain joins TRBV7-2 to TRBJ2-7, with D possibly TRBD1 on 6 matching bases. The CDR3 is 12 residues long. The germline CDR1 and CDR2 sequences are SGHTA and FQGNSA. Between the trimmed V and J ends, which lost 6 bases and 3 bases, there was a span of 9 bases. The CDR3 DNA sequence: TGTGCCAGCAGACTGACAGGCTACGAGCAGTACTTC. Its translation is CASRLTGYEQYF. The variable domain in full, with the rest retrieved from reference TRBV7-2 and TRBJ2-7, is GAGVSQSPSNKVTEKGKDVELRCDPISGHTALYWYRQSLGQGLEFLIYFQGNSAPDKSGLPSDRFSAERTGGSVSTLTIQRTQQEDSAVYLCASRLTGYEQYFGPGTRLTVT.

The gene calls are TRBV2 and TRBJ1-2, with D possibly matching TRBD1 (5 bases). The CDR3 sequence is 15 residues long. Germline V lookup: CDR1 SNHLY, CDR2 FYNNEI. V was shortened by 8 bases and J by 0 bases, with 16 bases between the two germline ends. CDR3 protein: CASGPLTAANYGYTF. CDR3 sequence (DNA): TGTGCCAGCGGGCCTTTGACAGCCGCTAACTATGGCTACACCTTC.

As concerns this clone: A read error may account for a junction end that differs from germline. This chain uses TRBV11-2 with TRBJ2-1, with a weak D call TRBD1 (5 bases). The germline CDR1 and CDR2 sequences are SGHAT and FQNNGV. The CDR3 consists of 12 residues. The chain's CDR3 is CASSVDSNEQFF. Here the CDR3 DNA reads TGTGCCAGCAGCGTAGACAGTAATGAGCAGTTCTTC. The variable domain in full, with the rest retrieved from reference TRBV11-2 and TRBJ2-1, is EAGVAQSPRYKIIEKRQSVAFWCNPISGHATLYWYQQILGQGPKLLIQFQNNGVVDDSQLPKDRFSAERLKGVDSTLKIQPAKLEDSAVYLCASSVDSNEQFFGPGTRLTVL.

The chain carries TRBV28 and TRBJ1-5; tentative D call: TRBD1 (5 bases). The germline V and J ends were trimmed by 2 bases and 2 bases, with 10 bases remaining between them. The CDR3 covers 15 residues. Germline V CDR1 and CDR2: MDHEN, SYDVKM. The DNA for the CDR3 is TGTGCCAGCAGTTTAGCGGGGGGAGGCAATCAGCCCCAGCATTTT. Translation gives CASSLAGGGNQPQHF.

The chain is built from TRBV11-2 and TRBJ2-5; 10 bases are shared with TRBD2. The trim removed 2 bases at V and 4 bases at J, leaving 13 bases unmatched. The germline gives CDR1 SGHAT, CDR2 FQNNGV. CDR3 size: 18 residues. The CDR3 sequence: CASSLPGTSEPRGETQYF. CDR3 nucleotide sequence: TGTGCCAGCAGCTTACCTGGGACTAGCGAACCAAGAGGAGAGACCCAGTACTTC.

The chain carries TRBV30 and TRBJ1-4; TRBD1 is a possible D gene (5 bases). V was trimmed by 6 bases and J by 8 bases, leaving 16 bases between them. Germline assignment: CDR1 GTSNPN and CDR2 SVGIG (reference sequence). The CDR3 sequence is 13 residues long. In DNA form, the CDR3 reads TGTGCCTGTTTTGACTACCAGGGAGAAAAACTGTTTTTT. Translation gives CACFDYQGEKLFF.

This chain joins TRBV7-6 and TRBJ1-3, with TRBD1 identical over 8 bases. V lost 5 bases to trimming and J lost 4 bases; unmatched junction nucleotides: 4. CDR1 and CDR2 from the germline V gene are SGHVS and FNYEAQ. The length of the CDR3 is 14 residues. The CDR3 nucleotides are TGTGCCAGCAGCCCCCGGGACAGGGGAAACACCATATATTTT. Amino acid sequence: CASSPRDRGNTIYF.

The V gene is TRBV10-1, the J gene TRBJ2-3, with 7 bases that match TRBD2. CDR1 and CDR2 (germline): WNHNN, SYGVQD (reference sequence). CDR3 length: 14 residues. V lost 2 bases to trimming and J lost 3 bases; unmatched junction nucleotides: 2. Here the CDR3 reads CASSEGGRTDTQYF. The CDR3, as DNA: TGCGCCAGCAGTGAGGGCGGGAGAACAGATACGCAGTATTTT.

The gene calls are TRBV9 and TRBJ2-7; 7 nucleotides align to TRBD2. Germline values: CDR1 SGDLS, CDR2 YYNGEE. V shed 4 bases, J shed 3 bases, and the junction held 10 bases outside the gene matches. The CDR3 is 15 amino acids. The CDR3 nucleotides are TGTGCCAGCAGCCCGGGGCTCGGCGGGGGCTACGAGCAGTACTTC. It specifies CASSPGLGGGYEQYF.

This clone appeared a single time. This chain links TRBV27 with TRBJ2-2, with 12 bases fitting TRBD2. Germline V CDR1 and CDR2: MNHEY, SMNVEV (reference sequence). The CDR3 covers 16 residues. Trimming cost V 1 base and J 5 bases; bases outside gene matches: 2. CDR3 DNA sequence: TGTGCCAGCAGTTTATTTCTAGCGGGAGGGACCGGGGAGCTGTTTTTT. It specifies CASSLFLAGGTGELFF.

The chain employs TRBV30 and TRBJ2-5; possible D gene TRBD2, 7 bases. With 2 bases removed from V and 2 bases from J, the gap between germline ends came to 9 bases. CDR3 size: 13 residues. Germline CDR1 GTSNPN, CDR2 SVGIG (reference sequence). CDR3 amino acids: CAWSRGGQETQYF. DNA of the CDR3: TGTGCCTGGAGTAGGGGGGGACAAGAGACCCAGTACTTC.

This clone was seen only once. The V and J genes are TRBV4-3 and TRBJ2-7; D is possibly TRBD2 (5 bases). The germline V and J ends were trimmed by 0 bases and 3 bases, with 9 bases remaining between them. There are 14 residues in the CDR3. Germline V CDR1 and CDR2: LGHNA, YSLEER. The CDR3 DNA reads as TGCGCCAGCAGCCAAGATGGCGGGCTCTACGAGCAGTACTTC. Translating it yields CASSQDGGLYEQYF.

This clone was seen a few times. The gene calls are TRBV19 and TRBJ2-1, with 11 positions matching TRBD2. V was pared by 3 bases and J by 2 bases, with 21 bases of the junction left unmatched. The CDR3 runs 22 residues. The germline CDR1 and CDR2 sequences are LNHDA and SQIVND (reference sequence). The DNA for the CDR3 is TGTGCCAGTAGTATTTTGAATTTAGCGGGAGGGCCTTCGCGTGGGCCCTACAATGAGCAGTTCTTC. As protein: CASSILNLAGGPSRGPYNEQFF.

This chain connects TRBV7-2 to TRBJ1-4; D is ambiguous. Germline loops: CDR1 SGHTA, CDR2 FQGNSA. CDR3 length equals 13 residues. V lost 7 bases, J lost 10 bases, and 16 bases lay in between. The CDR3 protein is CASTANPFGKLFF. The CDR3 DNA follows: TGTGCCAGCACTGCCAACCCCTTCGGAAAACTGTTTTTT.

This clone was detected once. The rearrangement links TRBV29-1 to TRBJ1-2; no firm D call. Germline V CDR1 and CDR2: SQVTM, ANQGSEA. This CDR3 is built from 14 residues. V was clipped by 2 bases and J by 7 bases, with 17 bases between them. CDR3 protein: CSVEPGSPSGGYTF. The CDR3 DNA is TGCAGCGTTGAACCCGGGTCCCCGTCGGGTGGCTACACCTTC.